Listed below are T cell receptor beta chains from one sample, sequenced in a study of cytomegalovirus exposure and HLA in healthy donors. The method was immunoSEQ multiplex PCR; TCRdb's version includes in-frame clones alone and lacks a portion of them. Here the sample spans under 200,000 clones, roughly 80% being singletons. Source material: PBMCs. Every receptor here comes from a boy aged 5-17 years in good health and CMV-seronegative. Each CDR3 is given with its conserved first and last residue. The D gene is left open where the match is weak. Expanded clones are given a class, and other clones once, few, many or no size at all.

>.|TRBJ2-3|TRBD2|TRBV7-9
CSSSSPLGGGDYTDTQYF
TGTTCCAGCAGCTCACCACTGGGCGGTGGGGACTACACAGATACGCAGTATTTT
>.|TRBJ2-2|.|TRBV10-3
CAISESRQGNTGELFF
TGTGCCATCAGTGAGTCAAGGCAGGGTAACACCGGGGAGCTGTTTTTT
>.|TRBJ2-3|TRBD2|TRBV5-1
CASSSDSGGTQYF
TGCGCCAGCAGCTCAGATAGCGGGGGAACGCAGTATTTT
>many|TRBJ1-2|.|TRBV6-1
CASRPRQTSNYGYTF
TGTGCCAGCAGACCAAGACAGACGTCTAACTATGGCTACACCTTC
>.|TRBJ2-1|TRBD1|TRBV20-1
CSAPGTEFF
TGCAGTGCTCCCGGGACAGAGTTCTTC
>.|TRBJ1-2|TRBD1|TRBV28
CAVGQGLGGYTF
TGTGCCGTAGGACAGGGGCTTGGTGGCTACACCTTC
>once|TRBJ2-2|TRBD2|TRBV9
CASSVLMGGLNTGELFF
TGTGCCAGCAGCGTATTGATGGGGGGGTTGAACACCGGGGAGCTGTTTTTT
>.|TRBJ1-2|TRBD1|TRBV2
CASSGGQGVAYGYTF
TGTGCCAGCAGTGGGGGACAGGGCGTAGCCTATGGCTACACCTTC
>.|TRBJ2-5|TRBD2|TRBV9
CASSVDPSGIKETQYF
TGTGCCAGCAGCGTAGATCCTAGCGGGATAAAGGAGACCCAGTACTTC
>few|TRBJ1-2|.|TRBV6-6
CASSDNAYGYTF
TGTGCCAGCAGCGACAACGCCTATGGCTACACCTTC
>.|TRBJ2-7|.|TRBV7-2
CASSQKPVSYEQYF
TGTGCCAGCAGCCAAAAGCCCGTCTCCTACGAGCAGTACTTC
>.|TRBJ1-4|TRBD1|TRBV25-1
CASRRTGGGEKLFF
TGTGCCAGCCGCCGGACAGGGGGAGGCGAAAAACTGTTTTTT
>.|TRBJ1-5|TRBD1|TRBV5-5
CASSSPGTDNQPQHF
TGTGCCAGCAGCTCACCCGGGACAGACAATCAGCCCCAGCATTTT
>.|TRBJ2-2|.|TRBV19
CASSMRWVATGELFF
TGTGCCAGTAGTATGCGGTGGGTCGCTACCGGGGAGCTGTTTTTT
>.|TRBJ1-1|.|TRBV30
CAHIPVGGPNTEAFF
TGTGCCCACATCCCGGTTGGGGGCCCGAACACTGAAGCTTTCTTT
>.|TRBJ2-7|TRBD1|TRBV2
CASSEMGQGADEQYF
TGTGCCAGCAGTGAAATGGGACAGGGTGCCGACGAGCAGTACTTC
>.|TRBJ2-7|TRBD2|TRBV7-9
CASSRSGGAGEQYF
TGTGCCAGCAGTCGAAGCGGGGGGGCTGGCGAGCAGTACTTC
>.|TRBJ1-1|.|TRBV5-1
CASSLGGKGSGTEAFF
TGCGCCAGCAGCTTGGGAGGGAAGGGATCAGGCACTGAAGCTTTCTTT
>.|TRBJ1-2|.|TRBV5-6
CASSTRGINYGYTF
TGTGCCAGCAGCACGCGCGGGATCAACTATGGCTACACCTTC
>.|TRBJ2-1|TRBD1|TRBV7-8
CASSLVDGQGPISSYNEQFF
TGTGCCAGCAGCTTGGTAGACGGACAGGGGCCGATCTCCTCCTACAATGAGCAGTTCTTC
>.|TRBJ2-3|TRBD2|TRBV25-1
CASRPAGRYGDTQYF
TGTGCCAGCAGACCAGCGGGACGTTACGGAGATACGCAGTATTTT
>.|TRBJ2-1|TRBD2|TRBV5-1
CASSFYLMQGLAGGGDEQFF
TGCGCCAGCAGCTTTTACCTCATGCAGGGACTAGCGGGGGGCGGGGATGAGCAGTTCTTC
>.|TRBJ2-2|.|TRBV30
CAWSPLRELFF
TGTGCCTGGAGCCCACTCCGGGAGCTGTTTTTT
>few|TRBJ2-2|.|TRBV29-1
CSFRGRETPGELFF
TGCAGCTTTAGGGGGAGAGAAACCCCCGGGGAGCTGTTTTTT
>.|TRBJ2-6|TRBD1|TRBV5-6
CASSLGQGQGLSGANVLTF
TGTGCCAGCAGCTTGGGGCAGGGACAGGGACTCTCTGGGGCCAACGTCCTGACTTTC
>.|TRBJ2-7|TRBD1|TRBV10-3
CAISSLKPGQGGEQYF
TGTGCCATCAGTTCGTTAAAACCGGGACAGGGAGGCGAGCAGTACTTC
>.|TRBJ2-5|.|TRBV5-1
CASSPERGETQYF
TGCGCCAGCAGCCCGGAGAGAGGAGAGACCCAGTACTTC
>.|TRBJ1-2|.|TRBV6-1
CASSEARWSGYGYTF
TGTGCCAGCAGTGAAGCCCGGTGGTCGGGGTATGGCTACACCTTC
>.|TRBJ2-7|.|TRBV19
CASSDTNPYEQYF
TGTGCCAGTAGTGACACAAACCCCTACGAGCAGTACTTC
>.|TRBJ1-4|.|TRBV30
CAWSVPDSTNEKLFF
TGTGCCTGGAGTGTACCCGACAGCACTAATGAAAAACTGTTTTTT
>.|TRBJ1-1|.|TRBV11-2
CASSLAGSFTEAFF
TGTGCCAGCAGCTTAGCTGGCTCTTTCACTGAAGCTTTCTTT
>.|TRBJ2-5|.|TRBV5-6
CASSSSLVGQETQYF
TGTGCCAGCAGCTCGTCGCTAGTCGGCCAAGAGACCCAGTACTTC